This TCR beta chain was found in a study of blood T cells in healthy people across ages. Donors were systemically healthy Caucasian individuals from Russia aged 6 to 90 years. Peripheral blood was drawn, about 9.7 milliliters per donor. A word on this clonotype: Its target is unknown.

Broader study findings: PBMCs that were unsorted prevented a conclusive naive versus antigen-experienced comparison. Lack of knowledge of donor CMV status possibly confounded expanded clonotype changes.

The use of a sample-barcoded 5' primer and a J-beta primer mix characterized a second PCR of roughly 6 to 11 cycles. One entry per CDR3 protein, called by TCRdb with MiXCR from the 5' RACE reads. The sample contains some 710,000 distinct CDR3 sequences, 20% to 25% of which appear only once. Sequenced input: blood. This clonotype was sampled from a man in his 70s in good health.

The CDR3 DNA reads as TGTGCCAGTAGTATAGATCGTGCGGGAGGGCCGGAGACCCAGTACTTC. Its translation is CASSIDRAGGPETQYF. The chain links TRBV19 to TRBJ2-5; 9 positions match TRBD2. This CDR3 is 16 amino acids long. With 0 bases clipped from V and 5 bases from J, the junction kept 7 bases outside the gene matches. The germline gives CDR1 LNHDA, CDR2 SQIVND (reference sequence).